The 6 T cell receptor beta chains below were found in one sample sequenced in a study of beta chain features in type 1 diabetes. All of the isolated RNA was reverse transcribed, so expressed TCRB transcripts were sequenced. Some clones are missing from TCRdb's copy, which holds only in-frame ones; the method was immunoSEQ multiplex PCR. The data show about 330,000 clones, 9.5% to 12% seen once. The sample comprised naive CD4+ T cells from blood. All receptors derive from a woman in her 30s in good health.

This clone was recorded a few times. V usage is TRBV11-2 and J usage is TRBJ2-5; 7 bases map to TRBD1. V shed 4 bases, J shed 2 bases, and the junction held 7 bases outside the gene matches. The CDR3 is made up of 15 amino acids. Germline assignment: CDR1 SGHAT and CDR2 FQNNGV. The chain's CDR3 is CASSSSMGQQETQYF. CDR3 DNA sequence: TGTGCCAGCAGCTCTAGCATGGGACAGCAAGAGACCCAGTACTTC.

This sequence joins TRBV28 and TRBJ2-7, with 10 bases matching TRBD2. After removal of 6 bases from V and 2 bases from J, the junction contained 4 bases not matched to a gene. The CDR3 spans 14 residues. The germline gives CDR1 MDHEN, CDR2 SYDVKM. The CDR3 here is CASSRTSGTYEQYF. CDR3 DNA: TGTGCCAGCAGCCGGACTAGCGGAACCTACGAGCAGTACTTC.

In its sample, this clone was seen a few times. V gene TRBV7-2 combines with J gene TRBJ2-1; 11 bases fit TRBD2. The CDR3 sequence is 14 residues long. The germline CDR1 and CDR2 sequences are SGHTA and FQGNSA. V trimming: 2 bases; J trimming: 9 bases; junction bases outside the gene matches: 3. The CDR3: CASSLTSGSFEQFF. CDR3 nucleotide sequence: TGTGCCAGCAGCTTAACTAGCGGGAGTTTTGAGCAGTTCTTC.

This clone turned up a few times. The rearrangement uses TRBV25-1 and TRBJ2-1; 8 bases agree with TRBD2. Germline-derived CDR1 and CDR2 are MGHDK and SYGVNS. Germline trimming cut 4 bases from V and 7 bases from J; bases unmatched to any gene: 12. This CDR3 region has 16 residues. The CDR3 spells CASSGVYGRAGNEQFF. The CDR3 DNA sequence: TGTGCCAGCAGTGGAGTTTACGGGAGGGCCGGTAATGAGCAGTTCTTC.

This clone was counted only a few times. V usage is TRBV4-2 and J usage is TRBJ2-1; TRBD2 matches 10 bases. The CDR3 totals 15 residues. CDR1 is LGHNA, CDR2 YNFKEQ, per germline. Trimming took 3 bases from V and 9 from J; bases not matched to a gene: 8. In DNA form, the CDR3 reads TGTGCCAGCAGCCATGGGACTAGCGCTCTGAGTGAGCAGTTCTTC. Its translation is CASSHGTSALSEQFF.

The gene calls are TRBV5-1 and TRBJ2-7; 9 nucleotides agree with TRBD1. Germline lookup yields CDR1 SGHRS and CDR2 YFSETQ. The CDR3 is 14 amino acids. The V and J ends lost 5 bases and 7 bases, in that order; junction bases with no gene match: 10. The CDR3 nucleotides are TGCGCCAGCAGTTCGGGACAGGGAGGAGGGGAGCAGTACTTC. Residues: CASSSGQGGGEQYF.